This record covers a single T cell receptor beta chain. The data belong to a study of blood T cell repertoires in COVID-19. On the study more broadly: The United States, Italy and Spain provided the acute and convalescent COVID-19 samples. PBMCs, B-cell-depleted T cells, or T cells provided the cDNA or gDNA that made up the material.

Trimming removed 2 bases from V and 10 bases from J, with 17 bases in between. The CDR3 extends over 14 amino acids. The germline V gene encodes CDR1 MGHRA and CDR2 YSYEKL. In the source study's methods: Amplification of reference gene primers provided the estimated nucleated cell counts. Measured with immunoSEQ multiplex PCR; TCRdb has only the in-frame clones, and not every one. The DNA was the basis for D and trimming; V, J and clone size are from that table. The sample has 150,000 or so clones, about nine tenths seen once; the top ten hold 1.5% to 2%. Sequences were obtained from peripheral blood. This TCR was sampled from a woman aged 45-60 years with acute or convalescent COVID-19. The chain uses TRBV4-1 and TRBJ1-1, with D perhaps TRBD1 (6 bases). CDR3 bases: TGCGCCAGCAGCCAAAACCAACAGGGCCTCGGAGCTTTCTTT. Translation gives CASSQNQQGLGAFF.